This passage covers 8 T cell receptor beta chains from one sample sequenced in a study of OX40 agonist ivuxolimab in advanced cancers. Only in-frame clones appear in the TCRdb table, and some are missing; sequencing was by immunoSEQ multiplex PCR. The sample includes roughly 87,000 clones, roughly nine tenths seen only once; the top ten take 8.4%. Sample: CD4+ or CD8+ T cells sorted from blood, taken in a trial of the OX40 agonist ivuxolimab. These receptors all stem from an adult with an advanced solid tumor such as melanoma, head and neck, liver or kidney cancer.

The chain uses TRBV2 and TRBJ1-1, with D hard to call. The CDR3 consists of 9 residues. The germline CDR1 and CDR2 sequences are SNHLY and FYNNEI. Trimming cost V 5 bases and J 5 bases, with 0 bases left between them. The CDR3 DNA is TGTGCCAGCAGTACTGAAGCTTTCTTT. Its translation: CASSTEAFF.

This chain uses TRBV5-4 with TRBJ2-1; 11 bases fit TRBD2. J was trimmed by 8 bases and V by 2 bases; bases with no gene match: 6. The CDR3 has 15 amino acids. Germline lookup yields CDR1 SGHNT and CDR2 YYREEE (reference sequence). The CDR3 DNA reads as TGTGCCAGCAGCTTAGGTAGCGGGGGGGCTCATGAGCAGTTCTTC. Its translation: CASSLGSGGAHEQFF.

The gene calls are TRBV6-5 and TRBJ2-7; weak D call: TRBD2 (5 bases). Per the germline V gene, CDR1 is MNHEY and CDR2 is SVGAGI. CDR3 length equals 13 residues. V was trimmed by 2 bases and J by 3 bases, leaving 8 bases between them. DNA for the CDR3: TGTGCCAGCAGTTACAGCGAGGGCTACGAGCAGTACGTC. The encoded protein is CASSYSEGYEQYV.

The rearrangement joins TRBV15 to TRBJ1-5; D may be TRBD1 (6 bases). The DNA end is a closer match to TRBJ2-3, so the J assignment may be wrong. The CDR3 is 13 amino acids. Germline lookup yields CDR1 LNHNV and CDR2 YYDKDF (reference sequence). The CDR3 region has the DNA TGTGCCACCAGCTTGGACAGTAATCAGCCCCAGTATTTT. Protein: CATSLDSNQPQYF.

For the CDR3, the DNA is TGTGCCAGCAGCGTAAACGGGGCCTCCACCGGGGAGCTGTTTTTT. This encodes CASSVNGASTGELFF. V usage is TRBV9 and J usage is TRBJ2-2, with D perhaps assigned TRBD1 or TRBD2 (5 bases each). Germline lookup yields CDR1 SGDLS and CDR2 YYNGEE. V lost 1 base and J lost 4, with 11 bases in between. This CDR3 has 15 residues.

The chain carries TRBV2 and TRBJ1-4; D uncertain. This CDR3 is 14 amino acids long. The germline V and J ends were trimmed by 3 bases and 7 bases, with 12 bases remaining between them. Germline loops: CDR1 SNHLY, CDR2 FYNNEI. This CDR3 is CASSDGRTGEKLFF. The CDR3 coding sequence is TGTGCCAGCAGTGATGGGCGCACGGGTGAAAAACTGTTTTTT.

The gene calls are TRBV27 and TRBJ1-5; no clear D. CDR1 and CDR2 from the germline V gene are MNHEY and SMNVEV (reference sequence). The CDR3 is 13 amino acids. V was trimmed by 8 bases and J by 3 bases, leaving 11 bases between them. CDR3 in amino acids: CASGPTLNQPQHF. CDR3 coding DNA: TGTGCCAGCGGCCCGACCCTCAATCAGCCCCAGCATTTT.

The chain couples TRBV10-3 to TRBJ1-2, with D unresolved. Trimming stripped 0 bases from V and 2 bases from J, with 10 bases between. CDR1 ENHRY and CDR2 SYGVKD come from the germline V gene. The CDR3 spans 15 residues. The CDR3: CAISESQPTNYGYTF. Here the CDR3 DNA reads TGTGCCATCAGTGAGTCGCAGCCCACCAACTATGGCTACACCTTC.